This TCR beta chain was identified during a study of beta chain features in type 1 diabetes. Turning to the study itself: Age, gender, cell numbers and subset yield matched between patients and controls. The study's findings and limits: In every one of the four CD4+ subsets, TCRB CDR3s were moderately but significantly shorter in Type 1 diabetes patients.

Germline CDR1 and CDR2: MDHEN and SYDVKM. This CDR3 comprises 15 residues. V lost 2 bases to trimming and J lost 6 bases, with 14 bases between them. Cells sorted by CD45RO/CCR7/CD25/CD127/CD95/CD27 comprised CD4+ naive, central memory, regulatory and stem cell-like memory cells. This clone has a handful of counts. Its antigen is as yet unknown. cDNA synthesis used the whole RNA isolate, giving expressed TCRB sequences. The data were produced by immunoSEQ multiplex PCR, yet TCRdb's version contains in-frame clones alone and is incomplete. The sample includes 160,000 or so clones, 9% of them seen just once.

This chain uses TRBV28 with TRBJ1-5; D is perhaps TRBD1 (6 bases). The sequence came from a woman between 25 and 40 years old with type 1 diabetes. Sequenced: central memory CD4+ T cells from blood. The chain's CDR3 is CASSLGQGRPQPQHF. For the CDR3, the DNA is TGTGCCAGCAGTTTAGGGCAGGGGCGCCCTCAGCCCCAGCATTTT. Based on the CDR3 plus reference TRBV28 and TRBJ1-5, the full variable domain is DVKVTQSSRYLVKRTGEKVFLECVQDMDHENMFWYRQDPGLGLRLIYFSYDVKMKEKGDIPEGYSVSREKKERFSLILESASTNQTSMYLCASSLGQGRPQPQHFGDGTRLSIL.